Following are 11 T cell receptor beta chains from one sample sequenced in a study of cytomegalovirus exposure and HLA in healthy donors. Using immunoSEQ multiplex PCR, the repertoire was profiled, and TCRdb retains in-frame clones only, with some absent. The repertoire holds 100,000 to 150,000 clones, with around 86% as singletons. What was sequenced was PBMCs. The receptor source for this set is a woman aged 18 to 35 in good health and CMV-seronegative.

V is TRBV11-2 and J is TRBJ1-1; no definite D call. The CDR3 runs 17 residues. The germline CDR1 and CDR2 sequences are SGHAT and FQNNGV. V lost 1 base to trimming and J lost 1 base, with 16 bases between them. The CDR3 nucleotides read TGTGCCAGCAGCTTAGCTAAGAGGGCGGGGAAGAACACTGAAGCTTTCTTT. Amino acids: CASSLAKRAGKNTEAFF.

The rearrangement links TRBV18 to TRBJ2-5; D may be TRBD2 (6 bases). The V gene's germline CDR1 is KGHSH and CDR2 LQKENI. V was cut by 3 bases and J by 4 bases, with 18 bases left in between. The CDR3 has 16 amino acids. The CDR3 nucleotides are TGTGCCAGCTCACCCACGGGAGTTCGGGGGTTAGAGACCCAGTACTTC. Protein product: CASSPTGVRGLETQYF.

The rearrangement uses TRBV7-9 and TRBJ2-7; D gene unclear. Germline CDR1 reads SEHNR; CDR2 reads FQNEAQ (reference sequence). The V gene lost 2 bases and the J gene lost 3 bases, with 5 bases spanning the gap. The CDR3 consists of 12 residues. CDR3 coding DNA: TGTGCCAGCAGCTTATCGTACTACGAGCAGTACTTC. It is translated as CASSLSYYEQYF.

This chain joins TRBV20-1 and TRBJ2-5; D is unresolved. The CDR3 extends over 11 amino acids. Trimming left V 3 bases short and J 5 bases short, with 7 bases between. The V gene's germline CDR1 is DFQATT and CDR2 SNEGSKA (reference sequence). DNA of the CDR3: TGCAGTGCTAGGTTTCGGGAGACCCAGTACTTC. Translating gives CSARFRETQYF.

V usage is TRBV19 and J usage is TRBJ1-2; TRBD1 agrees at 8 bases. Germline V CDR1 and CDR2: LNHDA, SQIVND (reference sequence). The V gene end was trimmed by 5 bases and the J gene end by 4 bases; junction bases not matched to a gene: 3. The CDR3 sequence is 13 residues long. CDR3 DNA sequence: TGTGCCAGTAGTGTACAGGGGGTCTATGGCTACACCTTC. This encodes CASSVQGVYGYTF.

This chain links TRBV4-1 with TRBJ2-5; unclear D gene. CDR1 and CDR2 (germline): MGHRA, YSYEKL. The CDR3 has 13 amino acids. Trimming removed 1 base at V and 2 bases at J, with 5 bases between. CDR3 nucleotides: TGCGCCAGCAGCCAAGGACTGCAAGAGACCCAGTACTTC. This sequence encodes CASSQGLQETQYF.

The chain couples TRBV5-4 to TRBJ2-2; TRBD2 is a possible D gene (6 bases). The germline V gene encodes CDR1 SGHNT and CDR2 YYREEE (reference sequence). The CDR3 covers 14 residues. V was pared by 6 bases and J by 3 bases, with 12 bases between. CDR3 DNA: TGTGCCAGCAACTCCGGGACTCACACCGGGGAGCTGTTTTTT. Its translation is CASNSGTHTGELFF.

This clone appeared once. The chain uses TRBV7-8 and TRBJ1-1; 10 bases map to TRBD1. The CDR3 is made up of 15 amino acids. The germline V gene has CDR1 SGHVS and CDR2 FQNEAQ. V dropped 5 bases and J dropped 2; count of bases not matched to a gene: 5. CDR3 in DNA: TGTGCCAGCAGCAACCGGGACAGGGGAAACACTGAAGCTTTCTTT. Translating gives CASSNRDRGNTEAFF.

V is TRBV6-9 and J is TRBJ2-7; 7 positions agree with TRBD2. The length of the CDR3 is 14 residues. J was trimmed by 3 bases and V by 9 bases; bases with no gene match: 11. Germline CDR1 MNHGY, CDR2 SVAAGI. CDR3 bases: TGTGCCAGGGGGTCAGCGGGAACTCTCTACGAGCAGTACTTC. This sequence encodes CARGSAGTLYEQYF.

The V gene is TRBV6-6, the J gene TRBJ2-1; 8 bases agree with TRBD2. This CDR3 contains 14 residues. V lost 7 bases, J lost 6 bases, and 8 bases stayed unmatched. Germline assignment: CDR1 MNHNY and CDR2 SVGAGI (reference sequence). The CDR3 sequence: CASIDSGRTNEQFF. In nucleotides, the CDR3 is TGTGCCAGCATAGACAGCGGGAGAACCAATGAGCAGTTCTTC.

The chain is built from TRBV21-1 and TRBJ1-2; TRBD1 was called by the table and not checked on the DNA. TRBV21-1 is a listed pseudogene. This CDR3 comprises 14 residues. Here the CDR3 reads CASTPGQGAFGYTF. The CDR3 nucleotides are TGTGCCAGCACACCGGGACAGGGGGCATTCGGCTACACCTTC.